A selection of T cell receptor beta chains follows, all from one sample in a study of Ad26.COV2.S vaccination and SARS-CoV-2 variants. Profiled with immunoSEQ multiplex PCR; TCRdb holds only in-frame clones, not every one. Seen here are over 400,000 clones, roughly 89% observed once, and the top ten hold 2% to 3%. The sample was peripheral blood, taken in a trial of Ad26.COV2.S vaccine versus placebo. These TCRs come from a person between 18 and 65 years old who received the Ad26.COV2.S COVID-19 vaccine or a placebo. Both conserved end residues are part of each CDR3. The D gene is left open where the match is weak.

d_gene	len	v_gene	j_gene	CDR3aa
NA	14	TRBV5-6	TRBJ2-5	CASSLWGVQETQYF
NA	15	TRBV15	TRBJ2-2	CATSPDGSNTGELFF
NA	14	TRBV24-1	TRBJ2-2	CATSDGGGPGELFF
NA	13	TRBV12-3/TRBV12-4	TRBJ1-6	CASSALGDSPLHF
TRBD1	14	TRBV7-2	TRBJ2-7	CASSGDRYSYEQYF
NA	14	TRBV7-6	TRBJ2-2	CASSFGTQGRELFF
TRBD2	17	TRBV7-3	TRBJ2-3	CASSLSRLATYTDTQYF
TRBD1	17	TRBV7-9	TRBJ1-1	CASSLAISHRGPTEAFF
NA	13	TRBV6-5	TRBJ1-5	CASSFTTGQPQHF
NA	16	TRBV13	TRBJ2-3	CASSLDGAGSTDTQYF
NA	13	TRBV5-1	TRBJ2-5	CASTGDSGETQYF
TRBD1	15	TRBV19	TRBJ1-1	CASSDSGGWNTEAFF
NA	15	TRBV5-1	TRBJ1-6	CASSPDGLLQSPLHF
TRBD1	16	TRBV25-1	TRBJ1-2	CASRGSGTGDNYGYTF
NA	12	TRBV6-5	TRBJ1-2	CASSHHPYGYTF
TRBD1	11	TRBV20-1	TRBJ1-2	CSARDRSGYTF
TRBD1	14	TRBV24-1	TRBJ2-5	CATSDPNRGETQYF
TRBD2	14	TRBV6-5	TRBJ2-1	CASAQGLAYNEQFF
NA	13	TRBV5-1	TRBJ1-2	CASNLQGDYGYTF
NA	19	TRBV4-1	TRBJ1-3	CASSQGSLAGLGTGNTIYF